This TCR beta chain was captured by sequencing in a study of prognosis after radiotherapy for stage I lung cancer. On the study more broadly: Squamous cell carcinoma tumors occurred in seven patients, adenocarcinoma in 11 to 13.

With two-round multiplex PCR, TCR beta CDR3 sequences were amplified from genomic DNA. Primers specific to each TRBV and TRBJ gene were used in first-round PCR. MiXCR, applied by TCRdb to the multiplex PCR reads, yields one record per CDR3 protein. The sample holds around 15,000 distinct CDR3 sequences, about half seen once. This clonotype was recorded many times. The germline V gene has CDR1 SGDLS and CDR2 YYNGEE. V lost 4 bases and J 2 bases, leaving 17 bases between the germline ends. This CDR3 comprises 16 residues. The J gene is TRBJ2-3, the V gene TRBV9; D possibly corresponds to TRBD2 (7 bases). The sample consisted of PBMCs, taken before or after stereotactic body radiation therapy (not recorded which). This sequence originates from a donor aged 50 or older with non-small cell lung cancer. In nucleotides, the CDR3 is TGTGCCAGCAGCCCCAGAGGGGGGGGGTTCACAGATACGCAGTATTTT. It translates to CASSPRGGGFTDTQYF.